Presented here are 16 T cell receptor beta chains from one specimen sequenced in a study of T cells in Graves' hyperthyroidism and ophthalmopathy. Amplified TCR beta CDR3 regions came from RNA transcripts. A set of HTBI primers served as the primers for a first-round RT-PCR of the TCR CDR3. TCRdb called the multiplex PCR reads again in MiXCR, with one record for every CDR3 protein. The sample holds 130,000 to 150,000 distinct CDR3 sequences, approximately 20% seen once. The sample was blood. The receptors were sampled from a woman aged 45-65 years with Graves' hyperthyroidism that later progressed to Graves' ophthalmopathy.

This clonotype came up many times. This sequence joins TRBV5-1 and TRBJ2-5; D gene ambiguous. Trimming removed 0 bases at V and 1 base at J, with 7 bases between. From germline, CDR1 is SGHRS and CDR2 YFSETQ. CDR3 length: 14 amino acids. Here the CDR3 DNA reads TGCGCCAGCAGCTTGGGGTCTGTCCAAGAGACCCAGTACTTC. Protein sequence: CASSLGSVQETQYF.

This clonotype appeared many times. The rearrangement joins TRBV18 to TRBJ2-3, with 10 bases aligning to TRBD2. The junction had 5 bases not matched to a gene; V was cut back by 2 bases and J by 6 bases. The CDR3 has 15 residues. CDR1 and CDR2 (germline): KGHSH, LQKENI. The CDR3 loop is CASSPVQREGDTQYF. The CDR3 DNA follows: TGTGCCAGCTCACCAGTTCAGCGGGAGGGCGATACGCAGTATTTT.

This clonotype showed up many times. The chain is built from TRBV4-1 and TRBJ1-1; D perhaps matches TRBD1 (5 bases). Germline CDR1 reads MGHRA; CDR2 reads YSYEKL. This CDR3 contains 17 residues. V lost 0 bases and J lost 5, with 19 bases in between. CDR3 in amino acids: CASSQDLGAGTSTEAFF. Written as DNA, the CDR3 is TGCGCCAGCAGCCAAGATCTCGGGGCGGGGACTTCGACTGAAGCTTTCTTT.

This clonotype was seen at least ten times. The CDR3 here is CASSHKSRAAYEQYF. CDR3 nucleotide sequence: TGTGCCAGCAGCCACAAGAGCAGGGCCGCCTACGAGCAGTACTTC. The chain links TRBV3-1 to TRBJ2-7; D is perhaps TRBD1 (5 bases). From germline, CDR1 is LGHDT and CDR2 YNNKEL (reference sequence). This CDR3 contains 15 residues. V dropped 3 bases and J dropped 2 bases, with 14 bases sitting between them.

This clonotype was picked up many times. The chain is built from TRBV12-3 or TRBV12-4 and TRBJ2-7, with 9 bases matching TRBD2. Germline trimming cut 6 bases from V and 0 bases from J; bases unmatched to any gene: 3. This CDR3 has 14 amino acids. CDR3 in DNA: TGTGCCAGCAGGTATAGCGGGAGCTCCTACGAGCAGTACTTC. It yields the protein CASRYSGSSYEQYF.

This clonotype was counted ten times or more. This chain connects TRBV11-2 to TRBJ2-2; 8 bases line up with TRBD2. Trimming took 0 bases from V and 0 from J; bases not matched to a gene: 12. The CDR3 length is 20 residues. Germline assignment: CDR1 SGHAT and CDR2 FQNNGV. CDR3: CASSLDRPKAGDANTGELFF. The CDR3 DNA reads TGTGCCAGCAGCTTAGATCGCCCGAAAGCGGGAGATGCGAACACCGGGGAGCTGTTTTTT.

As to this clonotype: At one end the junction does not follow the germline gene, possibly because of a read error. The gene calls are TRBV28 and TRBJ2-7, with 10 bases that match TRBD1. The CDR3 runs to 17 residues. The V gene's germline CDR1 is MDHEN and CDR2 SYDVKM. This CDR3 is CASSFTRDRGDPYEQHF. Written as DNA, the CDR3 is TGTGCCAGCAGTTTTACGAGGGACAGGGGAGATCCCTACGAGCAGCACTTC.

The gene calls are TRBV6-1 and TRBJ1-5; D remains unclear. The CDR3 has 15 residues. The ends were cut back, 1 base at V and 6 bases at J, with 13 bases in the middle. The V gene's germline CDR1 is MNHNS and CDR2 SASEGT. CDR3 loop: CASSEEGLVVQPQHF. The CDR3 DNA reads TGTGCCAGCAGTGAAGAAGGGTTGGTGGTTCAGCCCCAGCATTTT.

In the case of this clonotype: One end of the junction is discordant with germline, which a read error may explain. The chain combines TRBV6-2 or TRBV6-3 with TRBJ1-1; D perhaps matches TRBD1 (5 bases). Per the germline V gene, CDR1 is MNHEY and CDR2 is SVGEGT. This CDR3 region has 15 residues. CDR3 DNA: TGTGCCAGCAGCCCGTTCGGCCTGGGGCAGGCTGAAGCTCTCTTT. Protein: CASSPFGLGQAEALF.

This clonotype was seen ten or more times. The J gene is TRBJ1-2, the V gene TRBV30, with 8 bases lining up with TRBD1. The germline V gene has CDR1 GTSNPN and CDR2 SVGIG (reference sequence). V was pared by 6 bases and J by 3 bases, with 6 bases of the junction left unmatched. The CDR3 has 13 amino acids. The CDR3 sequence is CACLTGAHYGYTF. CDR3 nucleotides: TGTGCCTGCTTGACAGGGGCCCACTATGGCTACACCTTC.

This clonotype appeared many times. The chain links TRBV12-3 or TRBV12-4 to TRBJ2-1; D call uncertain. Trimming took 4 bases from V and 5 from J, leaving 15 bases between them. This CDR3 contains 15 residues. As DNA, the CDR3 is TGTGCCAGCAGTTCGTCGGTGGGGAAGGACAATGAGCAGTTCTTC. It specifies CASSSSVGKDNEQFF.

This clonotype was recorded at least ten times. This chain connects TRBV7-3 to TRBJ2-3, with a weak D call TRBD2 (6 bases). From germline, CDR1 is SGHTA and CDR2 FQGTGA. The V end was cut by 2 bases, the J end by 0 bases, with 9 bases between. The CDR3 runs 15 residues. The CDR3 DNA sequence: TGTGCCAGCAGCTTAGGCGGGACGAGCACAGATACGCAGTATTTT. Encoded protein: CASSLGGTSTDTQYF.

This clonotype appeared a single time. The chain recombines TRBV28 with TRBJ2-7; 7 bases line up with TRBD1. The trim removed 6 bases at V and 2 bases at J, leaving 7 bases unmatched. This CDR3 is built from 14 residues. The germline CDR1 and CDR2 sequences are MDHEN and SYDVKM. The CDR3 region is CASRGPGGPYEQYF. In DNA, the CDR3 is TGTGCCAGCAGGGGTCCAGGGGGACCCTACGAGCAGTACTTC.

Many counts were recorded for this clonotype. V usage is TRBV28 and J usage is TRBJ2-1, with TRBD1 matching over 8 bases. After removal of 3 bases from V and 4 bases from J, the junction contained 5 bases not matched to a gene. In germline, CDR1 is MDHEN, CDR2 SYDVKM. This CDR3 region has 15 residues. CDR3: CASSLVTGVYNEQFF. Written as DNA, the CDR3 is TGTGCCAGCAGTTTGGTGACAGGGGTATACAATGAGCAGTTCTTC.

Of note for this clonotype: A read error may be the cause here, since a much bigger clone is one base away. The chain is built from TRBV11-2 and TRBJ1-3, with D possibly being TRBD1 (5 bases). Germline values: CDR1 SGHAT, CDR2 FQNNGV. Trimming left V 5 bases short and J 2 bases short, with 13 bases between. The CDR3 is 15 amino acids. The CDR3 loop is CASSPGGAPGNTIYF. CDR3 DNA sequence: TGTGCCAGCAGCCCGGGTGGGGCGCCTGGAAACACCATATATTTT.

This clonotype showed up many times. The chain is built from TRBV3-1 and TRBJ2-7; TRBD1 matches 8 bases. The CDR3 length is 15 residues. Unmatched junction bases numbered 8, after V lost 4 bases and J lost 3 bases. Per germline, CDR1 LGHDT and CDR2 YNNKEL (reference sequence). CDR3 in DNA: TGTGCCAGCAGCCCTTCAGGGGGCAGATACTACGAGCAGTACTTC. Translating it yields CASSPSGGRYYEQYF.